The clone carrying this TCR beta chain appeared many times. What it recognizes is unknown. TCR beta CDR3 region amplification was performed from RNA transcripts. First-round RT-PCR targeting the TCR CDR3 was performed with the HTBI primer set. One entry per CDR3 protein results from TCRdb running MiXCR on the multiplex PCR reads. The sample records some 250,000 distinct CDR3 sequences, roughly 15% being singletons. The sample originates from a study of T cells in Graves' hyperthyroidism and ophthalmopathy. Looking at the study overall: Peripheral blood specimens were obtained at initial diagnosis, prior to any treatment. Findings of the study overall: The model anticipated ophthalmopathy a median about six months pre-onset.

Trimming cost V 3 bases and J 1 base, with 9 bases left between them. The CDR3 has 14 residues. Per germline, CDR1 MDHEN and CDR2 SYDVKM. The TCR sequence derives from a woman aged 50 to 65 with Graves' hyperthyroidism that later progressed to Graves' ophthalmopathy. The specimen sequenced was blood. V and J are TRBV28 and TRBJ1-1; no clear D. CDR3: CASSLPRGNTEAFF. CDR3 in DNA: TGTGCCAGCAGTTTGCCCCGAGGGAACACTGAAGCTTTCTTT.